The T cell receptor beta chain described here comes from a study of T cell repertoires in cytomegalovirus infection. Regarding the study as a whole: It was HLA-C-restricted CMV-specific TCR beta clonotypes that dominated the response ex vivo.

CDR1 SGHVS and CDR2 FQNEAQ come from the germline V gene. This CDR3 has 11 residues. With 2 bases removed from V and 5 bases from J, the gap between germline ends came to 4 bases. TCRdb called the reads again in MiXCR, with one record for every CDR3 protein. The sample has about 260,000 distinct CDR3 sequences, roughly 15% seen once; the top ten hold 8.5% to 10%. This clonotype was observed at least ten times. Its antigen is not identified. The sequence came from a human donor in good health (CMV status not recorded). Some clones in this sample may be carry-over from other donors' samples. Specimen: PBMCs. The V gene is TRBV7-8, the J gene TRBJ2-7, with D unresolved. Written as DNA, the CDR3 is TGTGCCAGCAGCTTAAACGACGAGCAGTACTTC. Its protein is CASSLNDEQYF. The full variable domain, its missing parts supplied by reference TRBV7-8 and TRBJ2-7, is GAGVSQSPRYKVAKRGQDVALRCDPISGHVSLFWYQQALGQGPEFLTYFQNEAQLDKSGLPSDRFFAERPEGSVSTLKIQRTQQEDSAVYLCASSLNDEQYFGPGTRLTVT.